Listed below are T cell receptor beta chains from one sample, sequenced in a study of blood T cell repertoires in COVID-19. Produced via immunoSEQ multiplex PCR; TCRdb's table is partial and in-frame only. The sample contains 45,000 to 50,000 clones, 85% to 90% of which appear only once. Sequencing input: peripheral blood. The receptors come from a human donor in a cohort sampled during active COVID-19. CDR3s include the opening cysteine and the closing phenylalanine or tryptophan. The order of the fields is D gene, J gene, V gene, clone size, CDR3 DNA, CDR3 protein. D genes are given only for firm matches. Clone size appears in some rows only: once, few, many, or a class for an expanded clone.

D: TRBD1; J: TRBJ2-2; V: TRBV7-7; size: NA; DNA: TGTGCTAGCAGCTTAGATCGGCAGGGGGTTGCCGGGGAGCTGTTTTTT; CDR3: CASSLDRQGVAGELFF
D: NA; J: TRBJ1-1; V: TRBV7-6; size: NA; DNA: TGTGCCAGCAGTCAGGAGGTCGAAACCCCTGAAGCTTTCTTT; CDR3: CASSQEVETPEAFF
D: NA; J: TRBJ1-1; V: TRBV19; size: NA; DNA: TGTGCCAGTAGCTTCTCAAACTGGAGGACTGAAGCTTTCTTT; CDR3: CASSFSNWRTEAFF
D: NA; J: TRBJ1-3; V: TRBV14; size: NA; DNA: TGTGCCAGCAGCCTAGTGGGAGACTCGGCTTTCTCTGGAAACACCATATATTTT; CDR3: CASSLVGDSAFSGNTIYF
D: NA; J: TRBJ2-6; V: TRBV7-3; size: NA; DNA: TGTGCCAGCAGCCAGGGACACCTAAACTCTGGGGCCAACGTCCTGACTTTC; CDR3: CASSQGHLNSGANVLTF
D: TRBD1; J: TRBJ2-7; V: TRBV7-2; size: few; DNA: TGTGCCAGCAGCCTGCGGCCCTTTAGGACAGGGTCCGAGCAGTACTTC; CDR3: CASSLRPFRTGSEQYF
D: TRBD1; J: TRBJ2-1; V: TRBV19; size: NA; DNA: TGTGCCAGTCAACCCCCCAGCGAACAGGGGAACAATGAGCAGTTCTTC; CDR3: CASQPPSEQGNNEQFF
D: NA; J: TRBJ1-1; V: TRBV7-2; size: NA; DNA: TGTGCCAGCAGCCACACCGGGAGCGACACTGAAGCTTTCTTT; CDR3: CASSHTGSDTEAFF
D: NA; J: TRBJ1-4; V: TRBV5-1; size: NA; DNA: TGCGCCAGCAGCGGGGGGACCCCATCAACTAATGAAAAACTGTTTTTT; CDR3: CASSGGTPSTNEKLFF
D: TRBD2; J: TRBJ2-1; V: TRBV7-2; size: once; DNA: TGTGTCAGCAGCACGGGACTAGCGGGGATCAATGAGCTGTTCTTC; CDR3: CVSSTGLAGINELFF
D: TRBD1; J: TRBJ1-2; V: TRBV18; size: NA; DNA: TGTGCCAGCTCTCCTCTTACAGGGGGACAAGGCTACACCTTC; CDR3: CASSPLTGGQGYTF
D: TRBD1; J: TRBJ2-5; V: TRBV7-9; size: NA; DNA: TGTGCCAGCAGCTTATTGGACAGGGAAGAGACCCAGTACTTC; CDR3: CASSLLDREETQYF
D: TRBD2; J: TRBJ2-3; V: TRBV9; size: once; DNA: TGTGCCAGCAGCGTAGGACTAGCGGGGGGAGGGACAGATACGCAGTATTTT; CDR3: CASSVGLAGGGTDTQYF
D: NA; J: TRBJ1-5; V: TRBV9; size: NA; DNA: TGTGCCAGCAGCGCGGGGGTATTCGGCAATCAGCCCCAGCATTTT; CDR3: CASSAGVFGNQPQHF
D: NA; J: TRBJ2-7; V: TRBV5-4; size: NA; DNA: TGTGCCAGCAGCTCCCCCCAGGGGAGAAGCGAGCAGTACTTC; CDR3: CASSSPQGRSEQYF
D: NA; J: TRBJ2-4; V: TRBV9; size: NA; DNA: TGTGCCAGCAGCGGCCACTTAGCCAAAAACATTCAGTACTTC; CDR3: CASSGHLAKNIQYF
D: NA; J: TRBJ2-2; V: TRBV5-8; size: NA; DNA: TGTGCCAGCAGCTATCCTAACACCGGGGAGCTGTTTTTT; CDR3: CASSYPNTGELFF
D: TRBD2; J: TRBJ2-5; V: TRBV19; size: NA; DNA: TGTGCCAGTAGTATTAAGAGTTTTTTCCAAGCGGGGGTCCAAGAGACCCAGTACTTC; CDR3: CASSIKSFFQAGVQETQYF
D: TRBD1; J: TRBJ2-7; V: TRBV11-2; size: few; DNA: TGTGCCAGCAGCTTAGAATCGGGACAGGGTTTCTACGAGCAGTACTTC; CDR3: CASSLESGQGFYEQYF
D: NA; J: TRBJ1-2; V: TRBV18; size: NA; DNA: TGTGCCAGCTCACCACCAGGCTCCGGGAGCGGCTACACCTTC; CDR3: CASSPPGSGSGYTF
D: TRBD1; J: TRBJ1-1; V: TRBV5-1; size: NA; DNA: TGCGCCAGCAGCAGATCCGGGACAGGGAACACTGAAGCTTTCTTT; CDR3: CASSRSGTGNTEAFF
D: TRBD1; J: TRBJ2-1; V: TRBV19; size: NA; DNA: TGTGCCAGTAGTATAACCGCGGACAGGGGTATTGAGCAGTTCTTC; CDR3: CASSITADRGIEQFF
D: NA; J: TRBJ1-2; V: TRBV6-5; size: NA; DNA: TGTGCCAGCAGTTACGACCCCGGAGATCATGGCCACACCTTC; CDR3: CASSYDPGDHGHTF
D: NA; J: TRBJ1-2; V: TRBV5-1; size: NA; DNA: TGCGCCAGCAGCTTGGGAAATCCCCTCGGGGGCTACACCTTC; CDR3: CASSLGNPLGGYTF
D: NA; J: TRBJ2-7; V: TRBV30; size: NA; DNA: TGTGCCTGGAGTGACAGCACCTACGAGCAGTACTTC; CDR3: CAWSDSTYEQYF
D: NA; J: TRBJ2-1; V: TRBV4-2; size: NA; DNA: TGTGCCAGCAGCCCTGACTCTGCCTATGAGCAGTTCTTC; CDR3: CASSPDSAYEQFF
D: NA; J: TRBJ2-1; V: TRBV12-2; size: NA; DNA: TGTGCAAGTCGTGCCCCCCGGGACAGGGGTTACAATGAGCAGTTCTTC; CDR3: CASRAPRDRGYNEQFF
D: TRBD1; J: TRBJ1-5; V: TRBV29-1; size: NA; DNA: TGCAGCGTCCTACACGGGACAGGGTGGGGTGCCCAGCATTTT; CDR3: CSVLHGTGWGAQHF
D: TRBD1; J: TRBJ1-2; V: TRBV11-3; size: NA; DNA: TGTGCCAGCAGCTTGGGGACAGGGTATGGCTACACCTTC; CDR3: CASSLGTGYGYTF
D: TRBD1; J: TRBJ1-2; V: TRBV27; size: NA; DNA: TGTGCCAGCAGTTCCCGACAGGGGGCGGACGTTGGCTATGGCTACACCTTC; CDR3: CASSSRQGADVGYGYTF
D: NA; J: TRBJ2-3; V: TRBV29-1; size: few; DNA: TGCAGCGTTGGTCAGGGGACAGATACGCAGTATTTT; CDR3: CSVGQGTDTQYF
D: NA; J: TRBJ2-2; V: TRBV9; size: NA; DNA: TGTGCCAGCAGCGTGGTCAGGGGGGCCCCGAACACCGGGGAGCTGTTTTTT; CDR3: CASSVVRGAPNTGELFF
D: NA; J: TRBJ2-7; V: TRBV27; size: medium-sized; DNA: TGTGCCAGCAGTTTATCGGTCGGAGCCTCCTACGAGCAGTACTTC; CDR3: CASSLSVGASYEQYF
D: TRBD1; J: TRBJ1-2; V: TRBV28; size: NA; DNA: TGTGCCAGCAGTGGCGGAACCGGACAGGGGGTTGGGTACTATGGCTACACCTTC; CDR3: CASSGGTGQGVGYYGYTF
D: NA; J: TRBJ2-1; V: TRBV14; size: NA; DNA: TGTGCCAGCAGCCAATGGGCCACTGAACAGGAGCAGTTCTTC; CDR3: CASSQWATEQEQFF
D: TRBD2; J: TRBJ2-3; V: TRBV10-2; size: NA; DNA: TGCGCCAGCAGGGGACTAGCCGACCGCGCACCTTCCACAGATACGCAGTATTTT; CDR3: CASRGLADRAPSTDTQYF
D: NA; J: TRBJ1-2; V: TRBV28; size: few; DNA: TGTGCCAGCAGAAGGGACATTTATGGCTACACCTTC; CDR3: CASRRDIYGYTF
D: NA; J: TRBJ1-5; V: TRBV7-2; size: NA; DNA: TGTGCCAGCAGCTCGCAGGGTGGGACAAGGCCCCAGCATTTT; CDR3: CASSSQGGTRPQHF
D: NA; J: TRBJ2-2; V: TRBV30; size: NA; DNA: TGTGCCTGGAGGCGGGGCTGGGCCGGGGAGCTGTTTTTT; CDR3: CAWRRGWAGELFF
D: NA; J: TRBJ2-2; V: TRBV5-5; size: NA; DNA: TGTGCCAGCAGCGGTCGAGTGGGGGGCACCGGGGAGCTGTTTTTT; CDR3: CASSGRVGGTGELFF
D: NA; J: TRBJ1-1; V: TRBV24-1; size: NA; DNA: TGTGCCACCAGTGACCCCTTTACAGGGTCGGGAGCTTTCTTT; CDR3: CATSDPFTGSGAFF
D: NA; J: TRBJ1-5; V: TRBV6-5; size: NA; DNA: TGTGCCAGCAGCCGAGACGCCGGAGGCAATCAGCCCCAGCATTTT; CDR3: CASSRDAGGNQPQHF
D: NA; J: TRBJ2-5; V: TRBV10-3; size: NA; DNA: TGTGCCATCAGTGAGTCGATTCTCGGGGTTGGGGTAGAGACCCAGTACTTC; CDR3: CAISESILGVGVETQYF
D: TRBD2; J: TRBJ2-5; V: TRBV4-3; size: few; DNA: TGCGCCAGCAGCCAAGATCCGCCTAGCGGGGGGGCCGAGACCCAGTACTTC; CDR3: CASSQDPPSGGAETQYF
D: TRBD2; J: TRBJ2-1; V: TRBV3-1/TRBV3-2; size: NA; DNA: TGTGCCAGCAGCCAAGATATACCGAGCGGGGGGTCGCCCGAGCAGTTCTTC; CDR3: CASSQDIPSGGSPEQFF
D: TRBD2; J: TRBJ2-1; V: TRBV7-6; size: NA; DNA: TGTGCCAGCAGCTTCAAGGCTAGCGGGGAATATGAGCAGTTCTTC; CDR3: CASSFKASGEYEQFF
D: TRBD2; J: TRBJ2-1; V: TRBV7-3; size: once; DNA: TGTGCCAGCAGCTTAGCCGGGACTAGTACGTATGAGCAGTTCTTC; CDR3: CASSLAGTSTYEQFF
D: NA; J: TRBJ2-1; V: TRBV29-1; size: medium-sized; DNA: TGCAGCGTTGAGCACAGCAGCTCCTACAATGAGCAGTTCTTC; CDR3: CSVEHSSSYNEQFF
D: NA; J: TRBJ1-2; V: TRBV5-6; size: NA; DNA: TGTGCCAGCAGCTTGGTCTCACAGGGTCATGGCTACACCTTC; CDR3: CASSLVSQGHGYTF
D: NA; J: TRBJ1-1; V: TRBV5-3; size: few; DNA: TGTGCCAGAAGCGCAGGGGCGGGCACTGAAGCTTTCTTT; CDR3: CARSAGAGTEAFF
D: TRBD1; J: TRBJ2-1; V: TRBV7-8; size: NA; DNA: TGTGCCAGCAGCTTAAGTCTAAGGGGACAGGGGTGGAATGAGCAGTTCTTC; CDR3: CASSLSLRGQGWNEQFF
D: TRBD1; J: TRBJ2-7; V: TRBV2; size: NA; DNA: TGTGCCAGCAGTGATCAGCGGCAGGGGGCGAGGCAGTACTTC; CDR3: CASSDQRQGARQYF
D: TRBD2; J: TRBJ2-1; V: TRBV7-8; size: NA; DNA: TGTGCCAGCAGCTTAATAGGATGGCGGGGGGGCAGCAATGAGCAGTTCTTC; CDR3: CASSLIGWRGGSNEQFF
D: NA; J: TRBJ1-5; V: TRBV5-6; size: NA; DNA: TGTGCCAGCAGCTTCGGCGGGGGCTTCAATCAGCCCCAGCATTTT; CDR3: CASSFGGGFNQPQHF
D: TRBD1; J: TRBJ2-7; V: TRBV7-9; size: NA; DNA: TGTGCCAGCAGCTCAACCAGGGGGCTTTCCTACGAGCAGTACTTC; CDR3: CASSSTRGLSYEQYF
D: NA; J: TRBJ1-2; V: TRBV28; size: NA; DNA: TGTGCCAGCAGTTTATCCTTGGGACAAGACTATGGCTACACCTTC; CDR3: CASSLSLGQDYGYTF
D: NA; J: TRBJ1-1; V: TRBV3-1/TRBV3-2; size: NA; DNA: TGTGCCAGCAGCCAAGGAGGCCTCCGAGCTTTCTTT; CDR3: CASSQGGLRAFF
D: TRBD1; J: TRBJ1-1; V: TRBV4-1; size: many; DNA: TGCGCCAGCAGCTCGGGGACAGGCACTGAAGCTTTCTTT; CDR3: CASSSGTGTEAFF
D: TRBD1; J: TRBJ2-2; V: TRBV27; size: once; DNA: TGTGCCAGCAGTTCGGACAGGGGAGGCACCGGGGAGCTGTTTTTT; CDR3: CASSSDRGGTGELFF
D: TRBD1; J: TRBJ1-1; V: TRBV4-3; size: NA; DNA: TGCGCCAGCAGCCAAAACAGGGGTTTGGCAACTGAAGCTTTCTTT; CDR3: CASSQNRGLATEAFF